These 22 T cell receptor beta chains originate from one sample sequenced in a study of blood T cell repertoires in COVID-19. Using immunoSEQ multiplex PCR, the repertoire was profiled, and TCRdb retains in-frame clones only, with some absent. Of approximately 150,000 clones in the sample, 93% were seen once. What was sequenced was peripheral blood. The receptors originated from a woman in her fifties or sixties with COVID-19, enrolled during active disease.

This clone was seen a handful of times. V gene TRBV11-2 combines with J gene TRBJ2-2; 11 bases are a match to TRBD1. The CDR3 is 17 amino acids. CDR1 SGHAT and CDR2 FQNNGV come from the germline V gene. The V gene end was trimmed by 5 bases and the J gene end by 5 bases; junction bases not matched to a gene: 10. CDR3 loop: CASSHTGQGEVTGELFF. In nucleotides, the CDR3 is TGTGCCAGCAGCCATACGGGACAGGGGGAAGTAACCGGGGAGCTGTTTTTT. The full variable domain, its missing parts supplied by reference TRBV11-2 and TRBJ2-2, is EAGVAQSPRYKIIEKRQSVAFWCNPISGHATLYWYQQILGQGPKLLIQFQNNGVVDDSQLPKDRFSAERLKGVDSTLKIQPAKLEDSAVYLCASSHTGQGEVTGELFFGEGSRLTVL.

This chain joins TRBV6-6 and TRBJ1-4; tentative D call: TRBD1 (5 bases). Germline lookup yields CDR1 MNHNY and CDR2 SVGAGI (reference sequence). Trimming pared 2 bases from V and 5 bases from J, leaving 9 bases between. The CDR3 consists of 14 residues. The CDR3 DNA follows: TGTGCCAGCAGTTACAGGCAGGGAAATGAAAAACTGTTTTTT. Protein: CASSYRQGNEKLFF.

The genes are TRBV27 and TRBJ2-7; 12 nucleotides line up with TRBD2. This CDR3 contains 15 residues. The germline V gene has CDR1 MNHEY and CDR2 SMNVEV (reference sequence). Losses at the gene ends were 5 bases for V and 2 bases for J; bases not matched to a gene: 4. CDR3 bases: TGTGCCAGCAGTCAAAGACTAGCGGGGGCCTACGAGCAGTACTTC. This gives the protein CASSQRLAGAYEQYF.

V is TRBV2 and J is TRBJ2-1; 13 bases agree with TRBD2. Germline CDR1 reads SNHLY; CDR2 reads FYNNEI. The CDR3 totals 15 residues. V shed 8 bases and J 5 bases; nucleotides not matched to a gene: 6. The CDR3 reads CASVFGTSGDNEQFF. CDR3 coding DNA: TGTGCCAGCGTCTTTGGGACTAGCGGGGACAATGAGCAGTTCTTC.

V usage is TRBV5-4 and J usage is TRBJ2-3; 10 nucleotides align to TRBD2. CDR3 length equals 16 residues. The germline V gene encodes CDR1 SGHNT and CDR2 YYREEE (reference sequence). The ends lost 2 bases at V and 5 bases at J; junction bases unmatched: 8. CDR3 in amino acids: CASSFGSGGAQDTQYF. Written as DNA, the CDR3 is TGTGCCAGCAGCTTTGGAAGCGGGGGGGCCCAAGATACGCAGTATTTT. Combining the CDR3 with reference TRBV5-4 and TRBJ2-3 gives the whole variable domain ETGVTQSPTHLIKTRGQQVTLRCSSQSGHNTVSWYQQALGQGPQFIFQYYREEENGRGNFPPRFSGLQFPNYSSELNVNALELDDSALYLCASSFGSGGAQDTQYFGPGTRLTVL.

Comments on this clone: The junction differs from germline at one of its ends, possibly a read error. The chain links TRBV5-1 to TRBJ2-5; possibly TRBD2 for D (6 bases). Germline V gives CDR1 SGHRS, CDR2 YFSETQ. This CDR3 is 18 amino acids long. CDR3 in DNA: TGCGCCAGCAGCGGGGACTTCCCCTTGAATCCCCCCCAAGGGACCCAGTACTTC. Its protein product is CASSGDFPLNPPQGTQYF.

The V and J genes are TRBV6-1 and TRBJ1-1; 8 bases are shared with TRBD1. V was pared by 2 bases and J by 4 bases, with 15 bases of the junction left unmatched. Germline V gene lookup returns CDR1 MNHNS and CDR2 SASEGT. The CDR3 runs 18 residues. The CDR3 sequence: CASSEIQGASRVRTEAFF. The CDR3 nucleotides read TGTGCCAGCAGTGAAATCCAGGGGGCAAGTAGGGTACGCACTGAAGCTTTCTTT.

V usage is TRBV7-2 and J usage is TRBJ1-5, with D uncertain. The CDR3 loop spans 13 amino acids. The V end was cut by 2 bases, the J end by 7 bases, with 9 bases between. Germline CDR1 reads SGHTA; CDR2 reads FQGNSA. The CDR3 loop reads CASSLLGQQPQHF. CDR3 coding DNA: TGTGCCAGCAGCTTATTGGGCCAGCAGCCCCAGCATTTT.

The chain recombines TRBV4-1 with TRBJ2-6; TRBD1 aligns across 8 bases. Losses at the gene ends were 4 bases for V and 2 bases for J; bases not matched to a gene: 4. The CDR3 is 16 residues long. Germline-derived CDR1 and CDR2 are MGHRA and YSYEKL. The DNA for the CDR3 is TGCGCCAGCAGCCCCCAGGGGGCGCCTGGGGCCAACGTCCTGACTTTC. As protein: CASSPQGAPGANVLTF.

The chain is built from TRBV5-6 and TRBJ1-5; the D gene is possibly TRBD1 (5 bases). CDR1 is SGHDT, CDR2 YYEEEE, per germline. This CDR3 has 14 residues. Deletions cut 5 bases from V and 2 bases from J, with 11 bases between. The CDR3 here is CASRVWGGNQPQHF. DNA for the CDR3: TGTGCCAGCAGAGTGTGGGGGGGCAATCAGCCCCAGCATTTT.

There are a few counts of this clone. V and J are TRBV9 and TRBJ2-7; maybe TRBD1 (5 bases). V shed 0 bases and J shed 3 bases, with 16 bases lying between them. Per the germline V gene, CDR1 is SGDLS and CDR2 is YYNGEE. The length of the CDR3 is 16 residues. CDR3 bases: TGTGCCAGCAGCGTAGCTTTGACACAGGACATCTACGAGCAGTACTTC. Amino acid sequence: CASSVALTQDIYEQYF.

The CDR3 here is CASSWDRFNSPLHF. DNA for the CDR3: TGTGCCAGCAGTTGGGACAGGTTTAATTCACCCCTCCACTTT. The chain links TRBV27 to TRBJ1-6; TRBD1 agrees at 8 bases. The V and J ends lost 4 bases and 6 bases, in that order; junction bases with no gene match: 2. Germline CDR1 is MNHEY and CDR2 is SMNVEV (reference sequence). The CDR3 totals 14 residues.

The CDR3 is CASMGPNTGELFF. The DNA for the CDR3 is TGTGCCAGCATGGGCCCTAACACCGGGGAGCTGTTTTTT. V usage is TRBV2 and J usage is TRBJ2-2; D not certain. From germline, CDR1 is SNHLY and CDR2 FYNNEI. Trimming cost V 7 bases and J 2 bases, with 8 bases left between them. The CDR3 is 13 residues long.

The chain couples TRBV15 to TRBJ2-1; 8 bases align to TRBD2. CDR1 is LNHNV, CDR2 YYDKDF, per germline (reference sequence). This CDR3 is built from 16 residues. With V trimmed by 2 bases and J by 6 bases, 9 bases remained unmatched. CDR3 sequence: CATSRTMSGGFNEQFF. CDR3 sequence (DNA): TGTGCCACCAGCAGAACAATGAGCGGGGGCTTCAATGAGCAGTTCTTC.

Remarks on this clone: One junction end disagrees with the germline gene, perhaps due to a read error. The chain links TRBV18 to TRBJ1-4, with unresolved D. The CDR3 has 14 amino acids. Per germline, CDR1 KGHSH and CDR2 LQKENI. The DNA of the CDR3 is TGTGCCAGCTCGCCACAGCCAACTAATGAAAAACTGTTTTTT. Protein: CASSPQPTNEKLFF.

The V gene is TRBV18, the J gene TRBJ1-3; D is perhaps TRBD1 (6 bases). V shed 1 base and J shed 1 base, with 11 bases lying between them. Germline loops: CDR1 KGHSH, CDR2 LQKENI. This CDR3 is 16 amino acids long. The CDR3: CASSPRTVGSGNTIYF. DNA for the CDR3: TGTGCCAGCTCACCACGGACAGTGGGATCTGGAAACACCATATATTTT.

This clone was counted a few times. The rearrangement uses TRBV5-1 and TRBJ1-2; D ambiguous. Trimming took 0 bases from V and 12 from J, leaving 12 bases between them. The CDR3 length is 12 residues. In germline, CDR1 is SGHRS, CDR2 YFSETQ. CDR3 coding DNA: TGCGCCAGCAGCTTGGCCGGGGTGGGAGACACCTTC. This translates into CASSLAGVGDTF.

The chain uses TRBV5-5 and TRBJ2-1, with D possibly TRBD2 on 7 matching bases. The CDR3 runs to 17 residues. With 0 bases removed from V and 4 bases from J, the gap between germline ends came to 17 bases. CDR1 and CDR2 from the germline V gene are SGHKS and YYEKEE (reference sequence). In nucleotides, the CDR3 is TGTGCCAGCAGCTTGGTTGGGGGGGCCCTAATTTACAATGAGCAGTTCTTC. Translation gives CASSLVGGALIYNEQFF.

The rearrangement links TRBV11-2 to TRBJ1-3, with 7 bases that match TRBD1. The CDR3 totals 14 residues. Unmatched junction bases numbered 4, after V lost 2 bases and J lost 6 bases. Per the germline V gene, CDR1 is SGHAT and CDR2 is FQNNGV. The CDR3 sequence is CASSLRDRKNTIYF. The CDR3 nucleotides are TGTGCCAGCAGCTTACGGGACAGAAAAAACACCATATATTTT.

V and J are TRBV3-1 (or the pseudogene TRBV3-2) and TRBJ1-2, with D unresolved. Germline V gene lookup returns CDR1 LGHDT and CDR2 YNNKEL (reference sequence). V was clipped by 0 bases and J by 3 bases, with 8 bases between them. This CDR3 is built from 14 residues. In nucleotides, the CDR3 is TGTGCCAGCAGCCAAGAACCCCAGGACTATGGCTACACCTTC. Residues: CASSQEPQDYGYTF.

V usage is TRBV19 and J usage is TRBJ1-4; 10 positions agree with TRBD1. Germline V gives CDR1 LNHDA, CDR2 SQIVND (reference sequence). Trimming removed 6 bases from V and 10 bases from J; junction bases left unmatched: 14. This CDR3 spans 16 amino acids. The CDR3: CASSKTGGASERKLFF. The CDR3 coding sequence is TGTGCCAGTAGCAAGACAGGGGGCGCATCCGAACGAAAACTGTTTTTT. The variable domain in full, completed from reference TRBV19 and TRBJ1-4, reads DGGITQSPKYLFRKEGQNVTLSCEQNLNHDAMYWYRQDPGQGLRLIYYSQIVNDFQKGDIAEGYSVSREKKESFPLTVTSAQKNPTAFYLCASSKTGGASERKLFFGSGTQLSVL.

The chain uses TRBV28 and TRBJ1-5; D unclear. The CDR3 covers 15 residues. Germline V gives CDR1 MDHEN, CDR2 SYDVKM. Trimming shortened V by 0 bases and J by 6 bases, and 12 bases separated the two germline ends. This CDR3 reads CASSLWGSEGQPQHF. In nucleotides, the CDR3 is TGTGCCAGCAGTTTATGGGGCTCCGAGGGTCAGCCCCAGCATTTT.